These T cell receptor beta chains were read from a single sample in a study of blood T cell repertoires in COVID-19. TCRdb keeps only in-frame clones here, not all; method: immunoSEQ multiplex PCR. The sample has approximately 300,000 clones, around 90% seen once. Sample: peripheral blood. The receptors come from a woman aged 30 to 39 with COVID-19, enrolled during active disease. CDR3s include the opening cysteine and the closing phenylalanine or tryptophan. D genes are given only for firm matches. Expanded clones get a size class; other rows say once, few or many, or leave the size out.

d_call: TRBD2; cdr3_length: 12; clone_size: .; v_call: TRBV2; j_call: TRBJ2-7; cdr3_nt: TGTGCCAGCTCGACTAGCGGCTACGAGCAGTACTTC; cdr3_aa: CASSTSGYEQYF
d_call: .; cdr3_length: 15; clone_size: .; v_call: TRBV5-1; j_call: TRBJ2-1; cdr3_nt: TGCGCCAGCAGCTTGGGGGAGAGGTCCTACAATGAGCAGTTCTTC; cdr3_aa: CASSLGERSYNEQFF
d_call: .; cdr3_length: 17; clone_size: .; v_call: TRBV5-6; j_call: TRBJ1-4; cdr3_nt: TGTGCCAGCAGCTTTAGCCAGGGGCAGTGGACTAATGAAAAACTGTTTTTT; cdr3_aa: CASSFSQGQWTNEKLFF
d_call: .; cdr3_length: 13; clone_size: .; v_call: TRBV2; j_call: TRBJ1-5; cdr3_nt: TGTGCCAGCTCCGGGGATAGCAATCAGCCCCAGCATTTT; cdr3_aa: CASSGDSNQPQHF
d_call: .; cdr3_length: 14; clone_size: .; v_call: TRBV5-8; j_call: TRBJ1-3; cdr3_nt: TGTGCCAGCAGCCTGGACTTCTCTGGAAACACCATATATTTT; cdr3_aa: CASSLDFSGNTIYF
d_call: TRBD2; cdr3_length: 16; clone_size: .; v_call: TRBV5-1; j_call: TRBJ2-3; cdr3_nt: TGCGCCAGCAGCCCAGGGACTAGCGATATCACAGATACGCAGTATTTT; cdr3_aa: CASSPGTSDITDTQYF
d_call: TRBD2; cdr3_length: 13; clone_size: .; v_call: TRBV6-5; j_call: TRBJ2-7; cdr3_nt: TGTGCCAGCGTGGGGACTAGCGGTTACGAGCAGTACTTC; cdr3_aa: CASVGTSGYEQYF
d_call: .; cdr3_length: 14; clone_size: few; v_call: TRBV30; j_call: TRBJ2-2; cdr3_nt: TGTGCCTGGAGGGGAGACTCCCTTGGTGGGGAGCTGTTTTTT; cdr3_aa: CAWRGDSLGGELFF
d_call: TRBD1; cdr3_length: 15; clone_size: .; v_call: TRBV14; j_call: TRBJ2-7; cdr3_nt: TGTGCCAGCAGCCAAGACCCAGGGGGCAAATACGAGCAGTACTTC; cdr3_aa: CASSQDPGGKYEQYF
d_call: TRBD1; cdr3_length: 15; clone_size: .; v_call: TRBV11-2; j_call: TRBJ2-5; cdr3_nt: TGTGCCAGCAGCCTTACAGGGGGCGCATCAGAGACCCAGTACTTC; cdr3_aa: CASSLTGGASETQYF
d_call: TRBD2; cdr3_length: 16; clone_size: .; v_call: TRBV6-5; j_call: TRBJ2-1; cdr3_nt: TGTGCCAGCAGTTACTCGGGACTAGCGGAGTACAATGAGCAGTTCTTC; cdr3_aa: CASSYSGLAEYNEQFF
d_call: .; cdr3_length: 15; clone_size: once; v_call: TRBV19; j_call: TRBJ1-1; cdr3_nt: TGTGCCAGTAGCCTATGGGGGCCAGGGAAGACTGAAGCTTTCTTT; cdr3_aa: CASSLWGPGKTEAFF
d_call: TRBD1; cdr3_length: 13; clone_size: .; v_call: TRBV18; j_call: TRBJ1-1; cdr3_nt: TGTGCCAGCTCACCACCGGGACAGGGGAAAGCTTTCTTT; cdr3_aa: CASSPPGQGKAFF
d_call: .; cdr3_length: 13; clone_size: .; v_call: TRBV9; j_call: TRBJ2-2; cdr3_nt: TGTGCCAGCAGCACGCGGGTTGGCGGGGAGCTGTTTTTT; cdr3_aa: CASSTRVGGELFF
d_call: .; cdr3_length: 14; clone_size: .; v_call: TRBV6-5; j_call: TRBJ1-2; cdr3_nt: TGTGCCAGCAGTTACAGGCGGGCTAACTATGGCTACACCTTC; cdr3_aa: CASSYRRANYGYTF
d_call: TRBD1; cdr3_length: 16; clone_size: .; v_call: TRBV18; j_call: TRBJ2-5; cdr3_nt: TGTGCCAGCTCACCAGGGACAGGGATGGGGCAAGAGACCCAGTACTTC; cdr3_aa: CASSPGTGMGQETQYF
d_call: TRBD1; cdr3_length: 14; clone_size: .; v_call: TRBV15; j_call: TRBJ1-4; cdr3_nt: TGTGCCACCAGCAGAGCAAGGACAGGGGAAAAACTGTTTTTT; cdr3_aa: CATSRARTGEKLFF
d_call: .; cdr3_length: 16; clone_size: .; v_call: TRBV27; j_call: TRBJ1-3; cdr3_nt: TGTGCCAGCAGTCCGATCTGGGGGGGGGCTGGAAACACCATATATTTT; cdr3_aa: CASSPIWGGAGNTIYF
d_call: .; cdr3_length: 12; clone_size: .; v_call: TRBV19; j_call: TRBJ1-5; cdr3_nt: TGTGCCAGTAGTACGGGGGATCAGCCCCAGCATTTT; cdr3_aa: CASSTGDQPQHF
d_call: .; cdr3_length: 14; clone_size: .; v_call: TRBV27; j_call: TRBJ1-5; cdr3_nt: TGTGCCAGCAGTTTATCGATCGGGGATCAGCCCCAGCATTTT; cdr3_aa: CASSLSIGDQPQHF
d_call: TRBD2; cdr3_length: 14; clone_size: .; v_call: TRBV30; j_call: TRBJ2-7; cdr3_nt: TGTGCCTGGAGTGTAAGTCTAGCGGGCTACAAGCAGTACTTC; cdr3_aa: CAWSVSLAGYKQYF
d_call: .; cdr3_length: 16; clone_size: .; v_call: TRBV21-1; j_call: TRBJ2-7; cdr3_nt: TGTGCCAGCAGCCAAAGGGCGGGGACAGGGTCCCACGAGCAGTACTTC; cdr3_aa: CASSQRAGTGSHEQYF
d_call: TRBD2; cdr3_length: 16; clone_size: .; v_call: TRBV7-2; j_call: TRBJ2-3; cdr3_nt: TGTGCCAGCAGCTTACAACTAGCGGTCCACACAGATACGCAGTATTTT; cdr3_aa: CASSLQLAVHTDTQYF
d_call: .; cdr3_length: 13; clone_size: .; v_call: TRBV6-5; j_call: TRBJ1-5; cdr3_nt: TGTGCCAGCAGTCCCGGACTATTTCAGCCCCAGCATTTT; cdr3_aa: CASSPGLFQPQHF
d_call: .; cdr3_length: 14; clone_size: .; v_call: TRBV6-5; j_call: TRBJ2-7; cdr3_nt: TGTGCCAGCCTCCGGGACTTCCTCACCTACGAGCAGTACTTC; cdr3_aa: CASLRDFLTYEQYF
d_call: .; cdr3_length: 17; clone_size: .; v_call: TRBV4-1; j_call: TRBJ2-5; cdr3_nt: TGCGCCAGCAGCCAAGATTTTAGCGAAGGCACTATGAAGACCCAGTACTTC; cdr3_aa: CASSQDFSEGTMKTQYF
d_call: .; cdr3_length: 14; clone_size: .; v_call: TRBV19; j_call: TRBJ1-2; cdr3_nt: TGTGCCAGTAGTATCCGGGGGGCGCCCTATGGCTACACCTTC; cdr3_aa: CASSIRGAPYGYTF
d_call: TRBD2; cdr3_length: 15; clone_size: .; v_call: TRBV10-1; j_call: TRBJ2-1; cdr3_nt: TGCGCCAGCAGTGAGTCTCTAGCGGGAGTCGGCGAGCAGTTCTTC; cdr3_aa: CASSESLAGVGEQFF
d_call: .; cdr3_length: 14; clone_size: .; v_call: TRBV7-6; j_call: TRBJ2-2; cdr3_nt: TGTGCCACGGCCTCGGGAGTGAACACCGGGGAGCTGTTTTTT; cdr3_aa: CATASGVNTGELFF
d_call: .; cdr3_length: 15; clone_size: once; v_call: TRBV28; j_call: TRBJ1-6; cdr3_nt: TGTGCCAGCATCGAACAGGCCCCCTATAATTCACCCCTCCACTTT; cdr3_aa: CASIEQAPYNSPLHF
d_call: .; cdr3_length: 16; clone_size: .; v_call: TRBV7-2; j_call: TRBJ2-1; cdr3_nt: TGTGCCAGCAGCCTACGACATTTGGGGGGGCGAAATGAGCAGTTCTTC; cdr3_aa: CASSLRHLGGRNEQFF
d_call: .; cdr3_length: 15; clone_size: .; v_call: TRBV11-2; j_call: TRBJ2-3; cdr3_nt: TGTGCCAGCAGCTTAGAGGCGAGGAGCGCAGATACGCAGTATTTT; cdr3_aa: CASSLEARSADTQYF
d_call: TRBD2; cdr3_length: 16; clone_size: .; v_call: TRBV5-1; j_call: TRBJ2-5; cdr3_nt: TGCGCCAGCAGCTCCCTAAACAGCGGGAGGTGGGAGACCCAGTACTTC; cdr3_aa: CASSSLNSGRWETQYF
d_call: TRBD2; cdr3_length: 15; clone_size: .; v_call: TRBV5-5; j_call: TRBJ2-1; cdr3_nt: TGTGCCAGCAGCTTAACTAGCGGGAGGTTAAATGAGCAGTTCTTC; cdr3_aa: CASSLTSGRLNEQFF
d_call: .; cdr3_length: 14; clone_size: .; v_call: TRBV6-5; j_call: TRBJ2-7; cdr3_nt: TGTGCCACCAAAAAAGGGAGATCTGCCTACGAGCAGTACTTC; cdr3_aa: CATKKGRSAYEQYF
d_call: .; cdr3_length: 17; clone_size: .; v_call: TRBV4-2; j_call: TRBJ2-1; cdr3_nt: TGTGCCAGCAGCCAAGGTAGGGGTTTTAGCTCCTACAATGAGCAGTTCTTC; cdr3_aa: CASSQGRGFSSYNEQFF
d_call: TRBD2; cdr3_length: 16; clone_size: .; v_call: TRBV3-1/TRBV3-2; j_call: TRBJ2-3; cdr3_nt: TGTGCCAGCAGCCAAGAGCTTAGCGGGGCCCCTGATACGCAGTATTTT; cdr3_aa: CASSQELSGAPDTQYF
d_call: .; cdr3_length: 13; clone_size: .; v_call: TRBV3-1/TRBV3-2; j_call: TRBJ1-6; cdr3_nt: TGTGCCAGCAGCCAAGCTGTTAATTCACCCCTCCACTTT; cdr3_aa: CASSQAVNSPLHF
d_call: .; cdr3_length: 16; clone_size: .; v_call: TRBV5-4; j_call: TRBJ2-2; cdr3_nt: TGTGCCAGCAGCCCCGTATCAGGGGACCCCACCGGGGAGCTGTTTTTT; cdr3_aa: CASSPVSGDPTGELFF
d_call: .; cdr3_length: 16; clone_size: .; v_call: TRBV27; j_call: TRBJ2-7; cdr3_nt: TGTGCCAGCAGTTTATCGGCTCAGGGATTAGCCTACGAGCAGTACTTC; cdr3_aa: CASSLSAQGLAYEQYF
d_call: .; cdr3_length: 16; clone_size: .; v_call: TRBV28; j_call: TRBJ1-1; cdr3_nt: TGTGCCAGCAGTCCAGAAGACAGGTTGGGAAACACTGAAGCTTTCTTT; cdr3_aa: CASSPEDRLGNTEAFF
d_call: .; cdr3_length: 12; clone_size: .; v_call: TRBV7-9; j_call: TRBJ2-7; cdr3_nt: TGTGCCAGCAGCTTGGACCACGGGAGAGCGTACTTC; cdr3_aa: CASSLDHGRAYF
d_call: .; cdr3_length: 16; clone_size: .; v_call: TRBV28; j_call: TRBJ1-3; cdr3_nt: TGTGCCAGCAGGAAAGCCCCCGATATTTCTGGAAACACCATATATTTT; cdr3_aa: CASRKAPDISGNTIYF
d_call: .; cdr3_length: 14; clone_size: .; v_call: TRBV19; j_call: TRBJ1-3; cdr3_nt: TGTGCCAGTATAGAGAGCGGGCCTGGAAACACCATATATTTT; cdr3_aa: CASIESGPGNTIYF
d_call: TRBD2; cdr3_length: 13; clone_size: .; v_call: TRBV5-4; j_call: TRBJ2-1; cdr3_nt: TGTGCCAGCAGCTTGCTAGCGGGTGGAGAGCAGTTCTTC; cdr3_aa: CASSLLAGGEQFF
d_call: TRBD2; cdr3_length: 20; clone_size: .; v_call: TRBV5-1; j_call: TRBJ2-5; cdr3_nt: TGCGCCAGCAGCCCCGGACAGGGTGGAGGTACTAGCGGGAGAAGGGAGACCCAGTACTTC; cdr3_aa: CASSPGQGGGTSGRRETQYF